This T cell receptor (beta chain) is from a study of early T cells in non-severe SARS-CoV-2 infection. The wider study: Alpha and beta chains were unpaired, from unsorted whole-blood bulk RNA. Findings of the study overall: VDJdb-based annotation leaned toward anti-spike CD8 responses and missed private and CD4 specificities.

cDNA molecules, individually, were tagged with unique molecular identifiers. From the 5' RACE reads, TCRdb called clonotypes with MiXCR, one entry per CDR3 protein. The sample lists just under 60,000 distinct CDR3 sequences; 7.7% were seen once. This clonotype was observed a handful of times. What it binds is not known. CDR3 length: 14 amino acids. The trim removed 3 bases at V and 8 bases at J, leaving 7 bases unmatched. The germline CDR1 and CDR2 sequences are SEHNR and FQNEAQ (reference sequence). The J gene is TRBJ2-1, the V gene TRBV7-9; TRBD2 matches at 7 bases. This sequence originates from an adult who was a healthcare worker with PCR-confirmed SARS-CoV-2 infection or an uninfected control (not recorded which). The sample comprised whole blood. In DNA, the CDR3 is TGTGCCAGCAGCTTGCCAGCGGGGCGGGATGAGCAGTTCTTC. This translates into CASSLPAGRDEQFF.